Below, 30 T cell receptor beta chains from the same sample are listed, as sequenced in a study of OX40 agonist ivuxolimab in advanced cancers. The assay was immunoSEQ multiplex PCR, and TCRdb's table has in-frame clones only and misses some. The top ten hold roughly 0.5% of the sample, which has about 93,000 clones, 90% to 95% seen once. The input for sequencing was CD4+ or CD8+ T cells sorted from blood, taken in a trial of the OX40 agonist ivuxolimab. The receptor set was obtained from an adult with an advanced solid tumor such as melanoma, head and neck, liver or kidney cancer.

This clone was found once. V gene TRBV5-1 combines with J gene TRBJ1-2, with 8 bases fitting TRBD1. Looked up from germline, CDR1 is SGHRS and CDR2 is YFSETQ. V was clipped by 7 bases and J by 2 bases; unmatched bases: 7. The CDR3 runs to 14 residues. Here the CDR3 reads CASGGQGVNYGYTF. In DNA, the CDR3 is TGCGCCAGCGGAGGACAGGGAGTAAACTATGGCTACACCTTC.

The chain joins TRBV30 to TRBJ2-5; D may be TRBD1 or TRBD2 (5 bases each). Deletions cut 3 bases from V and 3 bases from J, with 5 bases between. The CDR3 spans 11 residues. Looked up from germline, CDR1 is GTSNPN and CDR2 is SVGIG (reference sequence). The CDR3 loop is CAWRGEETQYF. In DNA form, the CDR3 reads TGTGCCTGGAGGGGGGAAGAGACCCAGTACTTC.

The chain carries TRBV18 and TRBJ2-2, with 8 bases that match TRBD1. Germline V gene lookup returns CDR1 KGHSH and CDR2 LQKENI. V dropped 4 bases and J dropped 2; count of bases not matched to a gene: 3. The CDR3 contains 15 residues. The CDR3 loop is CASSRGQENTGELFF. CDR3 bases: TGTGCCAGCTCACGGGGACAGGAAAACACCGGGGAGCTGTTTTTT. The complete variable domain, with remaining parts taken from reference TRBV18 and TRBJ2-2, reads NAGVMQNPRHLVRRRGQEARLRCSPMKGHSHVYWYRQLPEEGLKFMVYLQKENIIDESGMPKERFSAEFPKEGPSILRIQQVVRGDSAAYFCASSRGQENTGELFFGEGSRLTVL.

The V gene is TRBV9, the J gene TRBJ2-3; 8 positions agree with TRBD2. The CDR3 runs 15 residues. Germline V gene sequence: CDR1 SGDLS, CDR2 YYNGEE. V was clipped by 4 bases and J by 3 bases; unmatched bases: 7. The CDR3 protein is CASSTPGLVTDTQYF. Here the CDR3 DNA reads TGTGCCAGCAGCACCCCGGGACTAGTGACAGATACGCAGTATTTT. Complete variable domain (other parts from reference TRBV9 and TRBJ2-3): DSGVTQTPKHLITATGQRVTLRCSPRSGDLSVYWYQQSLDQGLQFLIQYYNGEERAKGNILERFSAQQFPDLHSELNLSSLELGDSALYFCASSTPGLVTDTQYFGPGTRLTVL.

The chain has TRBV7-9 and TRBJ1-5; D is possibly TRBD1 (6 bases). Deletions cut 3 bases from V and 4 bases from J, with 10 bases between. In germline, CDR1 is SEHNR, CDR2 FQNEAQ (reference sequence). The CDR3 has 14 amino acids. Here the CDR3 reads CASSLRGGNQPQHF. CDR3 nucleotides: TGTGCCAGCAGCTTGAGGGGGGGTAATCAGCCCCAGCATTTT.

V gene TRBV10-1 combines with J gene TRBJ2-5; TRBD1 agrees at 7 bases. With V trimmed by 10 bases and J by 4 bases, 9 bases remained unmatched. Germline-derived CDR1 and CDR2 are WNHNN and SYGVQD (reference sequence). The CDR3 totals 13 residues. The CDR3 DNA reads as TGCGCCACCTCCGCTCAGGGGGTAGAGACCCAGTACTTC. It is translated as CATSAQGVETQYF.

The V call is TRBV7-9, the J call TRBJ1-4; D ambiguous. The germline V gene has CDR1 SEHNR and CDR2 FQNEAQ (reference sequence). The CDR3 spans 14 residues. V shed 7 bases and J shed 8 bases, with 17 bases lying between them. CDR3 bases: TGTGCCAGCAACCTTGGTGCGGGAACGGAAAAACTGTTTTTT. This encodes CASNLGAGTEKLFF.

The chain links TRBV5-6 to TRBJ1-1; D ambiguous. Trimming removed 4 bases from V and 0 bases from J, with 10 bases in between. Germline loops: CDR1 SGHDT, CDR2 YYEEEE. The CDR3 has 14 residues. CDR3 protein: CASSARLVNTEAFF. The CDR3 coding sequence is TGTGCCAGCAGCGCAAGGTTAGTGAACACTGAAGCTTTCTTT.

The V and J genes are TRBV29-1 and TRBJ2-3; possibly TRBD2 for D (6 bases). Between the trimmed V and J ends, which lost 7 bases and 3 bases, there was a span of 17 bases. The CDR3 contains 14 residues. In germline, CDR1 is SQVTM, CDR2 ANQGSEA. The CDR3 here is CSAGTSFGTDTQYF. The DNA of the CDR3 is TGCAGCGCCGGGACTTCCTTTGGGACAGATACGCAGTATTTT.

The chain carries TRBV5-6 and TRBJ1-5; no clear D gene. From germline, CDR1 is SGHDT and CDR2 YYEEEE. The V end lost 0 bases, the J end lost 4 bases, and 8 bases lay between the germline ends. CDR3 length: 14 amino acids. The CDR3 loop reads CASSLEGGNQPQHF. CDR3 bases: TGTGCCAGCAGCTTGGAAGGAGGGAATCAGCCCCAGCATTTT.

The chain links TRBV5-6 to TRBJ2-2; D ambiguous. The CDR3 is 14 amino acids. Trimming stripped 2 bases from V and 1 base from J, with 6 bases between. The germline V gene has CDR1 SGHDT and CDR2 YYEEEE. CDR3 nucleotides: TGTGCCAGCAGCTTACCAGTGAACACCGGGGAGCTGTTTTTT. This gives the protein CASSLPVNTGELFF. Based on the CDR3 plus reference TRBV5-6 and TRBJ2-2, the full variable domain is DAGVTQSPTHLIKTRGQQVTLRCSPKSGHDTVSWYQQALGQGPQFIFQYYEEEERQRGNFPDRFSGHQFPNYSSELNVNALLLGDSALYLCASSLPVNTGELFFGEGSRLTVL.

The rearrangement uses TRBV14 and TRBJ2-7, with 9 bases lining up with TRBD2. The CDR3 runs to 18 residues. Germline V lookup: CDR1 SGHDN, CDR2 FVKESK. Trimming cost V 0 bases and J 4 bases; bases outside gene matches: 13. The CDR3 loop is CASSQEHPRGGRAYEQYF. In DNA, the CDR3 is TGTGCCAGCAGCCAAGAACACCCCAGGGGCGGGAGGGCGTACGAGCAGTACTTC. The full variable domain, completed using reference TRBV14 and TRBJ2-7, is EAGVTQFPSHSVIEKGQTVTLRCDPISGHDNLYWYRRVMGKEIKFLLHFVKESKQDESGMPNNRFLAERTGGTYSTLKVQPAELEDSGVYFCASSQEHPRGGRAYEQYFGPGTRLTVT.

The chain links TRBV7-2 to TRBJ2-5; tentatively, D is TRBD1 or TRBD2 (6 bases each). This CDR3 comprises 14 residues. Germline values: CDR1 SGHTA, CDR2 FQGNSA. The V and J ends lost 5 bases and 5 bases respectively, with 15 bases between them. CDR3 in amino acids: CASSAAWGAETQYF. CDR3 bases: TGTGCCAGCAGCGCCGCGTGGGGGGCTGAGACCCAGTACTTC.

J is TRBJ1-2 and V is TRBV9; 8 nucleotides line up with TRBD1. The ends lost 4 bases at V and 5 bases at J; junction bases unmatched: 13. The CDR3 covers 16 residues. Germline V gene sequence: CDR1 SGDLS, CDR2 YYNGEE. The CDR3 DNA is TGTGCCAGCAGCCCAGGGGGGGGACAGGACTTATATGGCTACACCTTC. This codes for CASSPGGGQDLYGYTF.

V gene TRBV6-5 combines with J gene TRBJ2-1; possibly TRBD2 for D (6 bases). V dropped 4 bases and J dropped 5 bases, with 15 bases sitting between them. Germline V gene lookup returns CDR1 MNHEY and CDR2 SVGAGI. This CDR3 region has 15 residues. The CDR3 DNA is TGTGCCAGCAGTTCCACCGGCGGGATCCACAATGAGCAGTTCTTC. It is translated as CASSSTGGIHNEQFF.

The chain is built from TRBV6-1 and TRBJ2-3; a weak D match, TRBD2 (6 bases). Germline CDR1 reads MNHNS; CDR2 reads SASEGT. Trimming took off 6 bases at V and 1 base at J, with 14 bases between the two ends. The CDR3 runs 15 residues. CDR3 region: CASRDSGRRTDTQYF. In DNA, the CDR3 is TGTGCCAGCAGAGACAGCGGGCGCCGCACAGATACGCAGTATTTT.

The V gene is TRBV5-1, the J gene TRBJ2-4; no definite D call. CDR1 and CDR2 (germline): SGHRS, YFSETQ. Trimming left V 3 bases short and J 0 bases short, with 13 bases between. This CDR3 has 16 residues. CDR3 sequence reads: CASSSGSTIAKNIQYF. CDR3 coding DNA: TGCGCCAGCAGCTCCGGATCAACCATAGCCAAAAACATTCAGTACTTC.

The V and J genes are TRBV7-2 and TRBJ1-1; no firm D call. CDR3 length: 13 residues. In germline, CDR1 is SGHTA, CDR2 FQGNSA. With 0 bases removed from V and 7 bases from J, the gap between germline ends came to 9 bases. The CDR3 DNA reads as TGTGCCAGCAGCTTAGCGCTACGCGATGAAGCTTTCTTT. This translates into CASSLALRDEAFF.

CDR3 amino acids: CASSPLQGRTEAFF. CDR3 nucleotide sequence: TGTGCCAGCTCACCCCTTCAGGGGCGCACTGAAGCTTTCTTT. The chain recombines TRBV18 with TRBJ1-1; D possibly corresponds to TRBD1 (6 bases). This CDR3 comprises 14 residues. From germline, CDR1 is KGHSH and CDR2 LQKENI. V gave up 3 bases and J gave up 4 bases, with 12 bases separating them.

V is TRBV23-1 and J is TRBJ2-1; the match to TRBD1 covers 9 bases. TRBV23-1 is treated as an ORF (open reading frame) with a function not yet certain. The V and J ends lost 0 bases and 6 bases, in that order; junction bases with no gene match: 6. The CDR3 loop spans 16 amino acids. The CDR3: CASSQSRDRVGNEQFF. The CDR3 DNA is TGCGCCAGCAGTCAATCGCGGGACAGGGTTGGCAATGAGCAGTTCTTC.

This chain connects TRBV11-3 to TRBJ1-2, with a tentative D call TRBD1 (6 bases). The CDR3 has 16 amino acids. Germline assignment: CDR1 SGHNT and CDR2 YENEEA. Trimming removed 7 bases at V and 3 bases at J, with 21 bases between. The CDR3 sequence is CASTSTGGGGDYGYTF. The DNA for the CDR3 is TGTGCCAGCACCAGCACGGGTGGAGGGGGGGACTATGGCTACACCTTC. The entire variable domain, with the rest obtained from reference TRBV11-3 and TRBJ1-2, is as follows: EAGVVQSPRYKIIEKKQPVAFWCNPISGHNTLYWYLQNLGQGPELLIRYENEEAVDDSQLPKDRFSAERLKGVDSTLKIQPAELGDSAVYLCASTSTGGGGDYGYTFGSGTRLTVV.

V is TRBV10-3 and J is TRBJ1-3, with 7 bases matching TRBD1. From germline, CDR1 is ENHRY and CDR2 SYGVKD. V was pared by 9 bases and J by 0 bases, with 2 bases of the junction left unmatched. This CDR3 contains 13 residues. The chain's CDR3 is CAIRQGSGNTIYF. CDR3 DNA sequence: TGTGCCATAAGACAGGGCTCTGGAAACACCATATATTTT.

The chain uses TRBV9 and TRBJ1-1; D call uncertain. The CDR3 has 13 amino acids. CDR1 is SGDLS, CDR2 YYNGEE, per germline. The V end was cut by 0 bases, the J end by 3 bases, with 6 bases between. The DNA for the CDR3 is TGTGCCAGCAGCGTAGCGGGCGACACTGAAGCTTTCTTT. This translates into CASSVAGDTEAFF. The complete variable domain, with remaining parts taken from reference TRBV9 and TRBJ1-1, reads DSGVTQTPKHLITATGQRVTLRCSPRSGDLSVYWYQQSLDQGLQFLIQYYNGEERAKGNILERFSAQQFPDLHSELNLSSLELGDSALYFCASSVAGDTEAFFGQGTRLTVV.

The rearrangement links TRBV28 to TRBJ2-7, with 7 bases that match TRBD1. Per the germline V gene, CDR1 is MDHEN and CDR2 is SYDVKM. The CDR3 has 14 residues. With V trimmed by 7 bases and J by 4 bases, 10 bases remained unmatched. CDR3 nucleotide sequence: TGTGCCAGCACCCTGGGACAGAAACTTTACGAGCAGTACTTC. It translates to CASTLGQKLYEQYF.

The J gene is TRBJ2-5, the V gene TRBV19, with D perhaps given as TRBD1 or TRBD2 (5 bases each). CDR3 length equals 15 residues. Trimming cost V 3 bases and J 4 bases, with 15 bases left between them. CDR1 is LNHDA, CDR2 SQIVND, per germline (reference sequence). This CDR3 reads CASSIGAESGETQYF. DNA of the CDR3: TGTGCCAGTAGTATCGGGGCGGAGTCGGGAGAGACCCAGTACTTC.

The V and J genes are TRBV6-6 and TRBJ1-5, with TRBD1 matching 8 bases. V shed 7 bases, J shed 3 bases, and the junction held 8 bases outside the gene matches. Germline CDR1 reads MNHNY; CDR2 reads SVGAGI (reference sequence). This CDR3 has 15 amino acids. The CDR3, as DNA: TGTGCCAGCAAACTAGGGACAGGTAACAATCAGCCCCAGCATTTT. It translates to CASKLGTGNNQPQHF.

The chain carries TRBV14 and TRBJ1-5; the D gene is possibly TRBD1 (5 bases). V lost 1 base, J lost 5 bases, and 6 bases lay in between. The CDR3 spans 13 residues. Germline CDR1 reads SGHDN; CDR2 reads FVKESK. The CDR3 DNA reads as TGTGCCAGCAGCCAAGCCAGGGATCAGCCCCAGCATTTT. Translated: CASSQARDQPQHF.

The CDR3 region has the DNA TGTGCCTGGACACCCCCTGTTGTAGATACGCAGTATTTT. Protein product: CAWTPPVVDTQYF. This chain joins TRBV30 and TRBJ2-3, with unresolved D. Trimming cost V 4 bases and J 5 bases, with 13 bases left between them. The CDR3 totals 13 residues. The germline V gene encodes CDR1 GTSNPN and CDR2 SVGIG (reference sequence).

The chain carries TRBV19 and TRBJ1-2; 7 bases match TRBD1. The CDR3 has 13 amino acids. The J segment lost 8 bases and the V segment lost 10 bases, leaving 13 bases of the junction unmatched. Germline assignment: CDR1 LNHDA and CDR2 SQIVND (reference sequence). CDR3 protein: CATFGQAGYGYTF. For the CDR3, the DNA is TGTGCCACCTTCGGACAGGCTGGTTACGGCTACACCTTC.

The rearrangement uses TRBV27 and TRBJ2-3; 9 bases agree with TRBD2. With V trimmed by 3 bases and J by 1 base, 11 bases remained unmatched. The CDR3 contains 18 residues. CDR1 and CDR2 from the germline V gene are MNHEY and SMNVEV (reference sequence). Written as DNA, the CDR3 is TGTGCCAGCAGTTTGGCGGGAGGGAGGGGGTTGGGCACAGATACGCAGTATTTT. This gives the protein CASSLAGGRGLGTDTQYF.